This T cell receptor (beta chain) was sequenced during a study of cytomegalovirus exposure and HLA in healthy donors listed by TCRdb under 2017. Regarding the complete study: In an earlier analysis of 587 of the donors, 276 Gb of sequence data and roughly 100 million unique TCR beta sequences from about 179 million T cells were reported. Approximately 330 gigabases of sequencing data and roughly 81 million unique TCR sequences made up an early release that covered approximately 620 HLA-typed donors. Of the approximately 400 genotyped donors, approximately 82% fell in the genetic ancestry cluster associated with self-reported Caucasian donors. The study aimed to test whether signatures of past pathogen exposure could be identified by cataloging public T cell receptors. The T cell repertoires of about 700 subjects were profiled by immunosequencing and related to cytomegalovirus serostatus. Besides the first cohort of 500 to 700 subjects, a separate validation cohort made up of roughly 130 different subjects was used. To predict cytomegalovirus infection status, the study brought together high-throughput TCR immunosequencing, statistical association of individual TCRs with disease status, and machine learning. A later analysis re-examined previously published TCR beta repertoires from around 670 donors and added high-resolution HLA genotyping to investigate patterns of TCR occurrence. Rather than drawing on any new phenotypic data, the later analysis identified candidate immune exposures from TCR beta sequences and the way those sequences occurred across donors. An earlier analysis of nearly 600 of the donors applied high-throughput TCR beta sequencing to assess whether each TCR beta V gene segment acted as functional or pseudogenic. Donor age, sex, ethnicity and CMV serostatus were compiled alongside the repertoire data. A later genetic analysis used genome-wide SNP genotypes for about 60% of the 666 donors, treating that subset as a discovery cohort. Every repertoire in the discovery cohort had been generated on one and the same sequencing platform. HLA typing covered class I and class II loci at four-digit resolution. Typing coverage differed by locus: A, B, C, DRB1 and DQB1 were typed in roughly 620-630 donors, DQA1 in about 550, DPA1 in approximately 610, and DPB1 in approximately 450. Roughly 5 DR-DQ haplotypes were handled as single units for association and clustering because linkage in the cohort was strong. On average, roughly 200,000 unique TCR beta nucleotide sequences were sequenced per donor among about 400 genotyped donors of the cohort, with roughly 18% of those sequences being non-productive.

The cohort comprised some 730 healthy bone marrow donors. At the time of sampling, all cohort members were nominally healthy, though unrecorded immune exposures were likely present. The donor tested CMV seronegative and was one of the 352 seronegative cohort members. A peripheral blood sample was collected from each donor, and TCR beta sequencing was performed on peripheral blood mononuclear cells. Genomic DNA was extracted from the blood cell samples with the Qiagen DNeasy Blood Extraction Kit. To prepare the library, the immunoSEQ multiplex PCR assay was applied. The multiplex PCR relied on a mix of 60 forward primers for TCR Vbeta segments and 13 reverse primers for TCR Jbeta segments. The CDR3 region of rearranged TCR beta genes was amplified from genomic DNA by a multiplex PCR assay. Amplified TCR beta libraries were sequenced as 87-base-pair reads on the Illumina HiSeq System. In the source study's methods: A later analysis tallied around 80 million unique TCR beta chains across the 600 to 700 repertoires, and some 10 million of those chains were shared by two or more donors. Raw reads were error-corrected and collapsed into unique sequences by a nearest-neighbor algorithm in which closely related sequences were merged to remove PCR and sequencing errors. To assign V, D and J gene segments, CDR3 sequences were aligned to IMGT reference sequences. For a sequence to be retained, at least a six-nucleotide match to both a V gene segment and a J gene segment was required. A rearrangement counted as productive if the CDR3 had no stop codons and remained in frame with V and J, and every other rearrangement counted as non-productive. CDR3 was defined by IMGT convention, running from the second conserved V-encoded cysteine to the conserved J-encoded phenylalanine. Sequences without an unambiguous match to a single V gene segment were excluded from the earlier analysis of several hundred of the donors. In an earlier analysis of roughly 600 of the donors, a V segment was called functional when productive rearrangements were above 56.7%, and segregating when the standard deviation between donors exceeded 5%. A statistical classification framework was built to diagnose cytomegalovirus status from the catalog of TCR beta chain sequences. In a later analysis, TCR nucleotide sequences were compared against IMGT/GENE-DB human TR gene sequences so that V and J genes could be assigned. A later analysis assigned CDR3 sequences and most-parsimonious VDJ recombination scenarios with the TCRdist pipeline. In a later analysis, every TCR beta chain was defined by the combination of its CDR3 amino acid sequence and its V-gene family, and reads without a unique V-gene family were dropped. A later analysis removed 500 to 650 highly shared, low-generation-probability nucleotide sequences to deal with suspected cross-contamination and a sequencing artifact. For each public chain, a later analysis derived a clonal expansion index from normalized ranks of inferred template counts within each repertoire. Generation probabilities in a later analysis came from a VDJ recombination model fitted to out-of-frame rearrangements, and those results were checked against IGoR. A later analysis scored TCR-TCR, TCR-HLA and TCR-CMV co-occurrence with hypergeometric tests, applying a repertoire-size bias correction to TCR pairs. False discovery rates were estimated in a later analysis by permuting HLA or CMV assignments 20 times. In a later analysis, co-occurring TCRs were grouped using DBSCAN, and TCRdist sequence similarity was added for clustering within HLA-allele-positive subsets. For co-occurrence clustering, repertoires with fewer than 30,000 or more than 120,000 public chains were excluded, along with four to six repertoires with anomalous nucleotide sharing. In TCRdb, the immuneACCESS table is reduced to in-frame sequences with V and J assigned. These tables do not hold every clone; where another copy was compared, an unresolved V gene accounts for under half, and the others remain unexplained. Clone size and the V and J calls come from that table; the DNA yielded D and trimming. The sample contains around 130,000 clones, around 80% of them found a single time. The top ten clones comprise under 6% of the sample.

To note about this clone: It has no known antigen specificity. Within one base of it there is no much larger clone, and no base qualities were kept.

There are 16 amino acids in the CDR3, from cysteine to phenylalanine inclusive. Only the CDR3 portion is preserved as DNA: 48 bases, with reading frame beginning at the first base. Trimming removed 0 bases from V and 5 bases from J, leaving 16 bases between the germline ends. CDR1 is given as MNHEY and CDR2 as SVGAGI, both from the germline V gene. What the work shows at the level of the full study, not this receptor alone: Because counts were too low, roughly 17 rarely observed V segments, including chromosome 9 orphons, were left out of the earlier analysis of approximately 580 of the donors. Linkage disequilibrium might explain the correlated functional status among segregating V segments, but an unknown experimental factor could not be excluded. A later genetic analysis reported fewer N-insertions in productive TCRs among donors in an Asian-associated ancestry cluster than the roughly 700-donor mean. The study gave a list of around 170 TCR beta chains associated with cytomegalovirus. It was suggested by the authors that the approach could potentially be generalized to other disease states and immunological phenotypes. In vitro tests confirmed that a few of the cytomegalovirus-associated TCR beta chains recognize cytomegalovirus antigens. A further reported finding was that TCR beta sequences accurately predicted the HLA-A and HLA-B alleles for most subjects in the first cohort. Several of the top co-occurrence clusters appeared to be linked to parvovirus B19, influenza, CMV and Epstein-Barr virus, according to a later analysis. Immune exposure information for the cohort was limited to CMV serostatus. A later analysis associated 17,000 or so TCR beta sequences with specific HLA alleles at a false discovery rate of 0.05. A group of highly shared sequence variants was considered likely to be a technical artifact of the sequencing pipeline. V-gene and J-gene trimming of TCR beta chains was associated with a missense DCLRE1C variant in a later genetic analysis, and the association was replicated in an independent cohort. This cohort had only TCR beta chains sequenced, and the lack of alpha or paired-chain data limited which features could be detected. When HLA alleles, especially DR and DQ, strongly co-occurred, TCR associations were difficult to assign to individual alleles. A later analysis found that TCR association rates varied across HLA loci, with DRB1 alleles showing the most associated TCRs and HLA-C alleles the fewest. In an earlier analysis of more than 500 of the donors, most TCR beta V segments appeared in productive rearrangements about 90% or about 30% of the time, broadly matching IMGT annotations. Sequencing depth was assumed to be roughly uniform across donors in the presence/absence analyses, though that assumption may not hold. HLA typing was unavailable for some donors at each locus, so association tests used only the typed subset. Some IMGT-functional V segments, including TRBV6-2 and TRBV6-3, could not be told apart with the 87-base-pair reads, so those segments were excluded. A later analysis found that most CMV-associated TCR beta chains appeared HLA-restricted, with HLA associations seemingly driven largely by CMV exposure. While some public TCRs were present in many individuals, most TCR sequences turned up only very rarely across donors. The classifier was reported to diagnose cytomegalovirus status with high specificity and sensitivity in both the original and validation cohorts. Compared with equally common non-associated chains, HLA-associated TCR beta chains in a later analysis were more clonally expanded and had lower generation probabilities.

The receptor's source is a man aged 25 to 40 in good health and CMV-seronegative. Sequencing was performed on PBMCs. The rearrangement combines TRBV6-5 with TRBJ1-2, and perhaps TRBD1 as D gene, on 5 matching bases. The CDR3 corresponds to CASSYSSRGGTYGYTF. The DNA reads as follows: TGTGCCAGCAGTTACTCGAGTCGAGGAGGGACGTATGGCTACACCTTC.